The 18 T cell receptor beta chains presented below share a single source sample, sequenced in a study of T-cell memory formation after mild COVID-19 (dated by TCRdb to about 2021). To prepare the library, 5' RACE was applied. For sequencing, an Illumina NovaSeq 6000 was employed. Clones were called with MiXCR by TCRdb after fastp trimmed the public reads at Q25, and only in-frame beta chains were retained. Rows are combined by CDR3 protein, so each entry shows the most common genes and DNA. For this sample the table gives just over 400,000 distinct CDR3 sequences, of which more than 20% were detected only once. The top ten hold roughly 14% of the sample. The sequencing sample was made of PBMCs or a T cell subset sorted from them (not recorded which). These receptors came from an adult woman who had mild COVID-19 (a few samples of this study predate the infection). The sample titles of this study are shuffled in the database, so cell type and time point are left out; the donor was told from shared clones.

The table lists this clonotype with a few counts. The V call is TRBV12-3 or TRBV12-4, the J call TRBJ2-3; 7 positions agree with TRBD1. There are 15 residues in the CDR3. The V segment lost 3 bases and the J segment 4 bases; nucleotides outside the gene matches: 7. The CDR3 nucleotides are TGTGCCAGCAGTTTTCACTCTCAGGGGGCAGATACGCAGTATTTT. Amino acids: CASSFHSQGADTQYF.

For the CDR3, the DNA is TGTGCCGTGGGACTAGCGGGAGTAGTTGTTGAGCAGTTCTTC. Translating it yields CAVGLAGVVVEQFF. The chain recombines TRBV10-3 with TRBJ2-1; 14 bases fit TRBD2. Per germline, CDR1 ENHRY and CDR2 SYGVKD. Losses at the gene ends were 11 bases for V and 9 bases for J; bases not matched to a gene: 9. The CDR3 covers 14 residues.

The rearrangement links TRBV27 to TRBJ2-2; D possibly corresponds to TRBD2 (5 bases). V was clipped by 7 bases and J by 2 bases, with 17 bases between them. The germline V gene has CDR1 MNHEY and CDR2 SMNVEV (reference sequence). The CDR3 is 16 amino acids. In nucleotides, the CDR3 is TGTGCCAGCACCCCACTGCCGGGATTTAACACCGGGGAGCTGTTTTTT. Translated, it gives CASTPLPGFNTGELFF.

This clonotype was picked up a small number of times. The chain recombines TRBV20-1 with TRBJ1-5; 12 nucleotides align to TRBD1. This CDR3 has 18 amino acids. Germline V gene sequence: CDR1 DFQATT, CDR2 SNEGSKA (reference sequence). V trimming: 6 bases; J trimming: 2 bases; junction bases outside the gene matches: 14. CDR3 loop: CSAQQYPGQGAGNQPQHF. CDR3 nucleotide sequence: TGCAGTGCCCAGCAGTATCCGGGACAGGGGGCCGGCAATCAGCCCCAGCATTTT.

This CDR3 is CASGGLGGNIQYF. CDR3 nucleotides: TGTGCCAGCGGAGGCCTGGGGGGAAACATTCAGTACTTC. The genes are TRBV6-2 or TRBV6-3 and TRBJ2-4; possibly TRBD2 for D (6 bases). V gave up 8 bases and J gave up 6 bases, with 14 bases separating them. This CDR3 region has 13 residues. CDR1 MNHEY and CDR2 SVGEGT come from the germline V gene.

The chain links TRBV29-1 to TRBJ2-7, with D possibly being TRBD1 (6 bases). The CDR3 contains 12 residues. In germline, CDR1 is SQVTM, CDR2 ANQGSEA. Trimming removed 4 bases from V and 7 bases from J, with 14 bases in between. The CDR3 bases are TGCAGCGTTGGACAGGCTACGGGGGAGCAGTACTTC. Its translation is CSVGQATGEQYF.

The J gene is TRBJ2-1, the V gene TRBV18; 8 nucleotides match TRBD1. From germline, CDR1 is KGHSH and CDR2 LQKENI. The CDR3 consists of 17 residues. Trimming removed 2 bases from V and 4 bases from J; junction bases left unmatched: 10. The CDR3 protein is CASSPTAGGARYNEQFF. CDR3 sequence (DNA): TGTGCCAGCTCACCAACCGCAGGGGGCGCCAGGTACAATGAGCAGTTCTTC.

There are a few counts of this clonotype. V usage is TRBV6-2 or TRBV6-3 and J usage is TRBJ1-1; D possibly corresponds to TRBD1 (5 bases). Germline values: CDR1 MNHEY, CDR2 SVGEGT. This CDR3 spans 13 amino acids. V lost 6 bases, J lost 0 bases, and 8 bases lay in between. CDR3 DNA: TGTGCCAGCAGGAGACAGATGAACACTGAAGCTTTCTTT. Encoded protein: CASRRQMNTEAFF.

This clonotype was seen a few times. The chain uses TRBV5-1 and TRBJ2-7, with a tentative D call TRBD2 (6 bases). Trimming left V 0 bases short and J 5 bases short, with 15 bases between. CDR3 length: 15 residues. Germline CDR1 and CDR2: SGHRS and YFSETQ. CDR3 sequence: CASSLDRLSGDEQYF. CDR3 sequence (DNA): TGCGCCAGCAGCTTGGACCGACTTTCGGGGGACGAGCAGTACTTC.

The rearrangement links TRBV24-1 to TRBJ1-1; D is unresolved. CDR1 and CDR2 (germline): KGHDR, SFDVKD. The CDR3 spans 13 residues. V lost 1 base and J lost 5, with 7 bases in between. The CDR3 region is CATSDFRSTEAFF. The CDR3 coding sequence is TGTGCCACCAGTGATTTTCGGAGTACTGAAGCTTTCTTT.

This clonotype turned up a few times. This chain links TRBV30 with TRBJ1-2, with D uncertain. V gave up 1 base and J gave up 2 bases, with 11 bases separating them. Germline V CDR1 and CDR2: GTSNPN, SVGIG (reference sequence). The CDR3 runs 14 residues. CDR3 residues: CAWSAAAGNYGYTF. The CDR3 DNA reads TGTGCCTGGAGTGCCGCTGCGGGGAACTATGGCTACACCTTC. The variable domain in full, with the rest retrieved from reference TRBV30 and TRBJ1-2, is SQTIHQWPATLVQPVGSPLSLECTVEGTSNPNLYWYRQAAGRGLQLLFYSVGIGQISSEVPQNLSASRPQDRQFILSSKKLLLSDSGFYLCAWSAAAGNYGYTFGSGTRLTVV.

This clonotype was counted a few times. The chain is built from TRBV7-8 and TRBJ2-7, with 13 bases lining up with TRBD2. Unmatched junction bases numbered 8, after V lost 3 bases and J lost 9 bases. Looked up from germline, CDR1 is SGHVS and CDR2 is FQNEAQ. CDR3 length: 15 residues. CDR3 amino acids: CASSFRTSGSVAQYF. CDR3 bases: TGTGCCAGCAGCTTCCGGACTAGCGGGAGTGTTGCGCAGTACTTC.

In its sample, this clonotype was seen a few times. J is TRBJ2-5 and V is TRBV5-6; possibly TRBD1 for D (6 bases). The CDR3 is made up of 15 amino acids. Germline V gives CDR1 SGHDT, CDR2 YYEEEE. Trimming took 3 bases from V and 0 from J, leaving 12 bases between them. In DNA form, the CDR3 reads TGTGCCAGCAGCTCGCCGACAGGTTACCAAGAGACCCAGTACTTC. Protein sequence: CASSSPTGYQETQYF. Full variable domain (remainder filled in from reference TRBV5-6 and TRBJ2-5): DAGVTQSPTHLIKTRGQQVTLRCSPKSGHDTVSWYQQALGQGPQFIFQYYEEEERQRGNFPDRFSGHQFPNYSSELNVNALLLGDSALYLCASSSPTGYQETQYFGPGTRLLVL.

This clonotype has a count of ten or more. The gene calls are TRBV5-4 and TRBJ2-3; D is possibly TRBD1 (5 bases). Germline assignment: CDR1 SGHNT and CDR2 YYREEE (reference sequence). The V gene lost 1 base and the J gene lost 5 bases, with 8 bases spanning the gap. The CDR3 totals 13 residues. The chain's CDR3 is CASSLQGGDTQYF. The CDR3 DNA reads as TGTGCCAGCAGCTTGCAGGGTGGAGATACGCAGTATTTT.

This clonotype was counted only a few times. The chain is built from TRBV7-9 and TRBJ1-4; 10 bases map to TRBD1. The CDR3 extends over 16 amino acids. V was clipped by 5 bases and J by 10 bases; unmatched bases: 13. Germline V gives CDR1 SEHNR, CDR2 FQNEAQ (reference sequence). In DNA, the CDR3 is TGTGCCAGCAGCCCACTGGGGACAGGGGTCGGTGGAAAACTGTTTTTT. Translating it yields CASSPLGTGVGGKLFF.

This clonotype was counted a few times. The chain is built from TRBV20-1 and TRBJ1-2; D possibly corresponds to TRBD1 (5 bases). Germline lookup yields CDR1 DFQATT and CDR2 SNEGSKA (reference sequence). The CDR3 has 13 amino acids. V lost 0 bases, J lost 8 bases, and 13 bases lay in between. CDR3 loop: CSAREEGTLGYTF. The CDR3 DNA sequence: TGCAGTGCTAGAGAAGAGGGGACCTTAGGCTACACCTTC.

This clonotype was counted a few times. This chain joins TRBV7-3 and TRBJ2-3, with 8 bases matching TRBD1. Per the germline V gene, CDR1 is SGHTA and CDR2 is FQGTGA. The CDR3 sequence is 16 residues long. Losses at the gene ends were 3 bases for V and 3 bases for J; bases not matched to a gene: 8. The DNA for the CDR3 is TGTGCCAGCAGCTTTGACAGGGGAAAGGGGACAGATACGCAGTATTTT. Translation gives CASSFDRGKGTDTQYF.

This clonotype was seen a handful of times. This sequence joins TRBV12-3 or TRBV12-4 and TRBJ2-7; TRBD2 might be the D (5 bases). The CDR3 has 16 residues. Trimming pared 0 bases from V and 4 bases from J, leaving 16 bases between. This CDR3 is CASSLAGKIGGYEQYF. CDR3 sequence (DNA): TGTGCCAGCAGTTTAGCCGGGAAGATAGGCGGATACGAGCAGTACTTC.